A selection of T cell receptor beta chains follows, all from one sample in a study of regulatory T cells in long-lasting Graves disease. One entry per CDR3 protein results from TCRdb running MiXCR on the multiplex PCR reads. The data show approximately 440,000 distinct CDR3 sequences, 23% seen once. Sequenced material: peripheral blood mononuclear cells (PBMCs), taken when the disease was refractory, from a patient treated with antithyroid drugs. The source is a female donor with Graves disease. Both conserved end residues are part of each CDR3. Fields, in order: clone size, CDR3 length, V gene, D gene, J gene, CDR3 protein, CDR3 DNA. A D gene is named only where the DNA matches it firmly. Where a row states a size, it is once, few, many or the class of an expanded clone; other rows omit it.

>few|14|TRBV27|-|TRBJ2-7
CASSLNVGPYEQYF
TGTGCCAGCAGTTTAAATGTGGGGCCATACGAGCAGTACTTC
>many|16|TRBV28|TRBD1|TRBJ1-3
CASTIGGRGRGDTIYF
TGTGCCAGCACCATAGGGGGCCGGGGACGTGGGGACACCATATATTTT
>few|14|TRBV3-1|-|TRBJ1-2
CASTQAGRTYGYTF
TGTGCCAGCACCCAGGCAGGGCGGACCTATGGCTACACCTTC
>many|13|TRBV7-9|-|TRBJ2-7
CASSLASNYEQYF
TGTGCCAGCAGCTTAGCATCGAATTACGAGCAGTACTTC
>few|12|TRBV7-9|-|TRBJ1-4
CASSKDWGKLFF
TGTGCCAGCAGCAAAGACTGGGGAAAACTGTTTTTT
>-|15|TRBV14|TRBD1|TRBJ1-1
CASSSRTGRTTEAFF
TGTGCCAGCAGCTCCCGGACAGGCCGAACCACTGAAGCTTTCTTT
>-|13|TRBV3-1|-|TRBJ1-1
CASSQAASQEAFF
TGTGCCAGCAGCCAAGCGGCCAGTCAAGAAGCTTTCTTT
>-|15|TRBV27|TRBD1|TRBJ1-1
CASSPDRDPYAEAFF
TGTGCCAGCAGTCCTGACAGGGACCCCTACGCTGAAGCTTTCTTT
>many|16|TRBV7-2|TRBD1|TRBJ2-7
CASSLVGQGASYEQYF
TGTGCCAGCAGCTTAGTAGGACAGGGGGCCTCCTACGAGCAGTACTTC
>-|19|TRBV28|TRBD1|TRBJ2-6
CASSLGTGGFSSGANVLTF
TGTGCCAGCAGTTTGGGGACAGGGGGCTTCAGCTCTGGGGCCAACGTCCTGACTTTC
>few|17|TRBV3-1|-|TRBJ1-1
CASSQEEDNPKNTEAFF
TGTGCCAGCAGCCAAGAAGAGGACAACCCAAAGAACACTGAAGCTTTCTTT
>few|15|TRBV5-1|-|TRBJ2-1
CASSLVSGGSGEQFF
TGCGCCAGCAGCTTGGTTAGCGGCGGATCGGGTGAGCAGTTCTTC
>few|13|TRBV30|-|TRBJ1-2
CAWRVTGHRGYTF
TGTGCCTGGAGGGTTACAGGGCACAGGGGCTACACCTTC
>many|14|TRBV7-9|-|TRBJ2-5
CASSRTGDVETQYF
TGTGCCAGCAGCCGGACGGGGGATGTAGAGACCCAGTACTTC
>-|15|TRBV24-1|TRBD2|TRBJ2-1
CATSVGLAGFAEQFF
TGTGCCACCAGCGTGGGACTAGCGGGATTTGCTGAGCAGTTCTTC
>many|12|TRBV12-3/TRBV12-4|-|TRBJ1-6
CASSFRASPLHF
TGTGCCAGCAGCTTTCGGGCTTCACCCCTCCACTTT